This T cell receptor beta chain was observed in a study of OX40 agonist ivuxolimab in advanced cancers. With 3 bases removed from V and 0 bases from J, the gap between germline ends came to 9 bases. The germline CDR1 and CDR2 sequences are MDHEN and SYDVKM. The CDR3 runs to 15 residues. The protocol was immunoSEQ multiplex PCR, while the TCRdb copy is restricted to in-frame clones and leaves out a portion. Seen here are 95,000 to 150,000 clones, 90% to 95% observed once, and the top ten hold more than 0.15%. The sample consisted of CD4+ or CD8+ T cells sorted from blood, taken in a trial of the OX40 agonist ivuxolimab. This TCR came from an adult with an advanced solid tumor such as melanoma, head and neck, liver or kidney cancer. This rearrangement joins TRBV28 to TRBJ2-4; D not resolved. CDR3 coding DNA: TGTGCCAGCAGTTTCCCCCTGGTAGCCAAAAACATTCAGTACTTC. It specifies CASSFPLVAKNIQYF.